The T cell receptor beta chain described here comes from a study of chemoradiotherapy in HPV16-positive cancers. Only in-frame clones appear in the TCRdb table, and some are missing; sequencing was by immunoSEQ multiplex PCR. The sample includes fewer than 10,000 clones, approximately 77% of them seen just once. The germline CDR1 and CDR2 sequences are LGHNT and FRNRAP. The CDR3 totals 13 residues. With 6 bases removed from V and 0 bases from J, the gap between germline ends came to 8 bases. The V gene is TRBV12-5, the J gene TRBJ2-5, with D tentatively TRBD2 (5 bases). This specimen consisted of tumor tissue, obtained from a patient who underwent chemoradiotherapy. The origin of this receptor is a human donor with HPV-associated anogenital cancer. CDR3 residues: CASGRVNQETQYF. The CDR3 bases are TGTGCTAGTGGGCGGGTTAACCAAGAGACCCAGTACTTC.